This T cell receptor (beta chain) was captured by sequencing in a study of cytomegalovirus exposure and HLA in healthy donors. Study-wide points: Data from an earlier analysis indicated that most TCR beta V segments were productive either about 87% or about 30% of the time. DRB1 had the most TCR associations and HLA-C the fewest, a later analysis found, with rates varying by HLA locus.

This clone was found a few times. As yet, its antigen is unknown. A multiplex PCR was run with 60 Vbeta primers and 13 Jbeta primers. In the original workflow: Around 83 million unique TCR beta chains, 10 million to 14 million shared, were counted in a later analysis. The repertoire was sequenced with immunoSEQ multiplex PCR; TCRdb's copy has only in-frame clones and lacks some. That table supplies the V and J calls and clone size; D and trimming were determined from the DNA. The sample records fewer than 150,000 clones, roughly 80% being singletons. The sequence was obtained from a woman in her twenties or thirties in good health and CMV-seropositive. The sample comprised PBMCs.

The CDR3 loop reads CASSVPRFWETQYF. CDR3 bases: TGTGCCAGCAGTGTTCCGCGTTTCTGGGAGACCCAGTACTTC. The chain joins TRBV25-1 to TRBJ2-5; D gene ambiguous. Trimming stripped 4 bases from V and 5 bases from J, with 14 bases between. Per germline, CDR1 MGHDK and CDR2 SYGVNS. This CDR3 spans 14 amino acids.